A selection of T cell receptor beta chains follows, all from one sample in a study of CD8 T cells in Susac syndrome. TCRdb fed the immunoSEQ multiplex PCR reads into MiXCR, producing one record per CDR3 protein. The sample has 25,000 to 30,000 distinct CDR3 sequences, 94% seen once. The sequenced sample consisted of CD8+ T cells from PBMCs. Every receptor here comes from a human donor in good health. Both conserved end residues are part of each CDR3.

TRBV6-2/TRBV6-3,TRBJ2-1,CASSGGTNYNEQFF
TRBV7-9,TRBJ2-3,CASSLKTGFTDTQYF
TRBV6-2/TRBV6-3,TRBJ1-1,CASLRTGLLGSEAFF
TRBV11-2,TRBJ1-2,CASRGGSANYGYTF
TRBV19,TRBJ2-3,CAVRPGVSTDTQYF
TRBV27,TRBJ1-5,CASSPGDSNQPQHF
TRBV5-1,TRBJ2-3,CASSLWGGTGPGDTQYF
TRBV12-3/TRBV12-4,TRBJ2-5,CASRQGADGETQYF
TRBV29-1,TRBJ2-1,CSVVGASYNEQFF
TRBV7-2,TRBJ2-2,CASSLGRGTGNWGTGELFF
TRBV27,TRBJ1-1,CASSLSPGMNTEAFF
TRBV6-5,TRBJ2-2,CASRGGNTGELFF
TRBV5-1,TRBJ2-1,CASSYPKGEQFF
TRBV6-2/TRBV6-3,TRBJ2-1,CASSSKSGVYNEQFF
TRBV5-1,TRBJ1-5,CASSLRPAGVNSQPQHF
TRBV10-3,TRBJ2-1,CAISESGGRYNEQFF
TRBV21-1,TRBJ2-5,CASSNTDQETQYF
TRBV20-1,TRBJ2-2,CSARDLKFGVNTGELFF
TRBV12-3/TRBV12-4,TRBJ1-3,CASREVQGYGNTIYF
TRBV9,TRBJ1-1,CASSGFGTANTEAFF
TRBV6-1,TRBJ2-1,CASSESGGAYNEQFF
TRBV19,TRBJ2-3,CASSSVAGTDTQYF
TRBV29-1,TRBJ1-2,CSVTGGAAYGYTF
TRBV3-1,TRBJ2-7,CASSPPGDWNEQYF
TRBV9,TRBJ2-7,CASSLRGDATYEQYF
TRBV15,TRBJ1-1,CATSRVGSGFEAFF
TRBV6-2/TRBV6-3,TRBJ2-1,CASRGLARYNEQFF
TRBV20-1,TRBJ2-7,CSASLGTGSYEQYF
TRBV29-1,TRBJ1-2,CSVEGDRDYGYTF
TRBV3-1,TRBJ1-1,CASSQDSLLWVDTEAFF
TRBV7-9,TRBJ2-2,CASSLSGQPTGELFF
TRBV20-1,TRBJ2-7,CSARGESYEQYF
TRBV20-1,TRBJ1-2,CSVPTGLNGYTF
TRBV12-3/TRBV12-4,TRBJ2-3,CASSPQGASTDTQYF
TRBV20-1,TRBJ1-4,CSAATATNEKLFF
TRBV20-1,TRBJ1-1,CSAPEGGLNTEAFF
TRBV12-3/TRBV12-4,TRBJ2-2,CASSLLWTANTGELFF
TRBV6-2/TRBV6-3,TRBJ1-2,CASRGTVPMSGYTF
TRBV20-1,TRBJ2-4,CSARDRTGVRAKNIQYF
TRBV6-5,TRBJ2-2,CASRTRENTGELFF
TRBV29-1,TRBJ2-7,CSVEDTQSSYEQYF
TRBV5-1,TRBJ2-2,CASSTGQWDTGELFF
TRBV7-9,TRBJ1-4,CASSSRQGEVEKLFF
TRBV6-2/TRBV6-3,TRBJ1-5,CASSYSAIRFAPGVNNQPQHF
TRBV6-2/TRBV6-3,TRBJ1-1,CASSLEEGVYTEAFF